This T cell receptor beta chain was documented in a study of cytomegalovirus exposure and HLA in healthy donors. The PCR used 60 Vbeta and 13 Jbeta primers. The method was immunoSEQ multiplex PCR; TCRdb's version includes in-frame clones alone and lacks a portion of them. Of 120,000 or so clones in the sample, around 73% were seen once. The trim removed 1 base at V and 3 bases at J, leaving 3 bases unmatched. Per germline, CDR1 SGHTS and CDR2 YDEGEE. The CDR3 covers 14 residues. Overall study findings and caveats: Some TCR beta chains (approximately 180 of them) were listed as cytomegalovirus-associated. A later analysis linked a missense DCLRE1C variant to TCR beta V- and J-gene trimming. Among TCR sequences, most were rare, though some public TCRs appeared in many donors.

A word on this clone: Its cognate antigen is unknown.

The specimen was PBMCs. The V gene is TRBV5-8, the J gene TRBJ1-1; TRBD1 aligns across 7 bases. The TCR originated in a woman aged 40 to 50 in good health and CMV-seropositive. The CDR3, as DNA: TGTGCCAGCAGCTTGCGGGACAGCCACACTGAAGCTTTCTTT. Amino acids: CASSLRDSHTEAFF.